This T cell receptor beta chain was captured by sequencing in a study of response to subunit inactivated influenza vaccine. Regarding the study as a whole: The authors suggested that every seasonal influenza vaccination recruits few new T cells.

Notes on this clonotype: Antigen specificity is unknown.

TCRdb reprocessed the RT-PCR reads via MiXCR and lists one record per CDR3 protein. The table lists about 780,000 distinct CDR3 sequences, 15% to 20% of them singletons, with 11% in the top ten. Sequenced material: PBMCs from blood, taken roughly 5 days after vaccination. This TCR was sampled from a man aged 45 to 65 who received an inactivated influenza vaccine.

In DNA form, the CDR3 reads TGTGCCAGCAGTTTAGCCGACTCCCTGGGGAGCAATGAGCAGTTCTTC. Amino acids: CASSLADSLGSNEQFF. The chain uses TRBV12-3 or TRBV12-4 and TRBJ2-1; D perhaps matches TRBD2 (5 bases). V was trimmed by 0 bases and J by 6 bases, leaving 15 bases between them. The CDR3 has 16 amino acids.